A selection of T cell receptor beta chains follows, all from one sample in a study of T-cell reconstitution after alpha-beta-depleted transplantation in children. TCRdb used MiXCR to reprocess the PCR reads, holding one entry per CDR3 protein. This sample has about 690,000 distinct CDR3 sequences, with around 16% found just once. Specimen: PBMCs from the stem cell graft donor, collected from the stem cell graft. These receptors all come from a human donor who donated a stem cell graft to a child with acute myeloid leukemia. The CDR3 runs from the conserved cysteine through the conserved F or W. A D gene is named only where the DNA matches it firmly. Only some rows state a clone size, as once, few, many or a class for expanded clones.

TRBV27	NA	TRBD2	TRBJ2-1	CASSPLAGGRYEQFF	TGTGCCAGCAGTCCACTAGCGGGGGGGCGTTATGAGCAGTTCTTC
TRBV28	NA	TRBD1	TRBJ2-5	CASRFQGAQETQYF	TGTGCCAGCAGGTTTCAGGGGGCCCAAGAGACCCAGTACTTC
TRBV11-2	many	NA	TRBJ2-7	CASSPQTVSSYEQYF	TGTGCCAGCAGCCCGCAGACAGTGAGCTCCTACGAGCAGTACTTC
TRBV7-2	few	NA	TRBJ2-3	CASSLVMRPGRDTQYF	TGTGCCAGCAGCTTAGTAATGCGGCCGGGGAGGGATACGCAGTATTTT
TRBV12-3/TRBV12-4	few	NA	TRBJ2-7	CASRGSGARNNEQYF	TGTGCCAGCAGGGGTTCGGGGGCGCGAAACAACGAGCAGTACTTC
TRBV6-1	few	NA	TRBJ2-1	CATTPGLWDEQFF	TGTGCCACGACCCCGGGGCTTTGGGATGAGCAGTTCTTC
TRBV5-1	NA	NA	TRBJ2-3	CASSSGTWTDTQYF	TGCGCCAGCAGCTCAGGGACCTGGACAGATACGCAGTATTTT
TRBV5-1	NA	TRBD2	TRBJ2-1	CASNTGTSGAYNEQFF	TGCGCCAGCAACACCGGGACTAGCGGGGCCTACAATGAGCAGTTCTTC
TRBV24-1	few	NA	TRBJ1-2	CATSAVDAHGYTF	TGTGCCACCAGTGCGGTCGATGCGCATGGCTACACCTTC
TRBV7-9	many	NA	TRBJ1-5	CASSSGSGRQPQHF	TGTGCCAGCAGCTCAGGGTCTGGAAGGCAGCCCCAGCATTTT
TRBV7-2	NA	NA	TRBJ2-3	CASSLAAQDADTQYF	TGTGCCAGCAGCTTAGCCGCCCAAGACGCAGATACGCAGTATTTT
TRBV25-1	few	NA	TRBJ2-7	CASSEIPGEIYEQYF	TGTGCCAGCAGTGAAATCCCAGGGGAAATTTACGAGCAGTACTTC
TRBV20-1	NA	NA	TRBJ1-6	CSARQPSSYNSPLHF	TGCAGTGCTAGGCAGCCGAGCTCCTATAATTCACCCCTCCACTTT
TRBV6-1	NA	NA	TRBJ2-2	CASSEGGAGTGELFF	TGTGCCAGCAGTGAAGGAGGGGCAGGGACCGGGGAGCTGTTTTTT